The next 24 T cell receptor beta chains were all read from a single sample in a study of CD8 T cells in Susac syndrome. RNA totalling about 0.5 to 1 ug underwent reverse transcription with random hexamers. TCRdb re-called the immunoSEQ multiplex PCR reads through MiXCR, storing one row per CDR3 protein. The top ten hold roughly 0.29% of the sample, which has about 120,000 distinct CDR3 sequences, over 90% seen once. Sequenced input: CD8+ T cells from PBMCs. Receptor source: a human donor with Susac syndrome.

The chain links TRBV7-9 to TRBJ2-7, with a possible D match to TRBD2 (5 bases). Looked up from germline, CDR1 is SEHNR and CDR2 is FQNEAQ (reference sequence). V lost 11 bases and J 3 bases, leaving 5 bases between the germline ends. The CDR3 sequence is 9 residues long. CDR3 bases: TGTGCCGCGGGCTACGAGCAGTACTTC. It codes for CAAGYEQYF. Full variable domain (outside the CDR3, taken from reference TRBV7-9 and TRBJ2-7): DTGVSQNPRHKITKRGQNVTFRCDPISEHNRLYWYRQTLGQGPEFLTYFQNEAQLEKSRLLSDRFSAERPKGSFSTLEIQRTEQGDSAMYLCAAGYEQYFGPGTRLTVT.

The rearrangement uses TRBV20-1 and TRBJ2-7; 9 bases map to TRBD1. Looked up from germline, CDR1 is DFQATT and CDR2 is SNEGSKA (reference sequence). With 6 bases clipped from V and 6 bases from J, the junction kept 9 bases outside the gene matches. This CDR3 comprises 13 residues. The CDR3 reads CSATPDRGLEQYF. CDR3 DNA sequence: TGCAGTGCCACGCCGGACAGGGGTCTCGAGCAGTACTTC.

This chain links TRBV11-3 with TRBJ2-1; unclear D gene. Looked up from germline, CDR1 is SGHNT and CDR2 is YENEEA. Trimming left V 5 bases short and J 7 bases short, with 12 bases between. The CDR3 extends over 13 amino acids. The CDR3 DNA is TGTGCCAGCAGCAAGGGCGTCACAAATGAGCAGTTCTTC. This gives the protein CASSKGVTNEQFF.

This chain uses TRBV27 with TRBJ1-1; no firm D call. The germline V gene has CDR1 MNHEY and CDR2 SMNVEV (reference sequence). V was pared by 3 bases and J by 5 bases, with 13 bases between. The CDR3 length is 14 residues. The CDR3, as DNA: TGTGCCAGCAGTTTGTTGGGTAGGGAAACTGAAGCTTTCTTT. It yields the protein CASSLLGRETEAFF.

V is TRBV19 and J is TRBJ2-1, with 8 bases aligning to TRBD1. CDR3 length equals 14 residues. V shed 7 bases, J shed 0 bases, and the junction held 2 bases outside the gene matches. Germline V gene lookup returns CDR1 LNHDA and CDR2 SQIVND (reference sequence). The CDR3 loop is CASIGTGSYNEQFF. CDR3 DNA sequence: TGTGCCAGTATCGGGACAGGCTCCTACAATGAGCAGTTCTTC.

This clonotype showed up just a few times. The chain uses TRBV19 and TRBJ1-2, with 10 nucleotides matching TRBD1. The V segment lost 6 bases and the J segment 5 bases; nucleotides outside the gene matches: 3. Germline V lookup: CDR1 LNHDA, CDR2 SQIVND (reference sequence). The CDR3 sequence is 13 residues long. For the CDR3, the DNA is TGTGCCAGTAGCCCGGGACAGGGGTATGGCTACACCTTC. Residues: CASSPGQGYGYTF. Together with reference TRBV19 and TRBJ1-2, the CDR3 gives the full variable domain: DGGITQSPKYLFRKEGQNVTLSCEQNLNHDAMYWYRQDPGQGLRLIYYSQIVNDFQKGDIAEGYSVSREKKESFPLTVTSAQKNPTAFYLCASSPGQGYGYTFGSGTRLTVV.

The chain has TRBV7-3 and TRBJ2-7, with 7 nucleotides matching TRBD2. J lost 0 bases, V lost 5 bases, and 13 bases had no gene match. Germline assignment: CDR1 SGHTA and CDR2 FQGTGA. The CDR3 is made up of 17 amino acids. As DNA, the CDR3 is TGTGCCAGCAGCCCCCGCTTAGGGAGGGCCTCCTCCTACGAGCAGTACTTC. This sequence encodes CASSPRLGRASSYEQYF.

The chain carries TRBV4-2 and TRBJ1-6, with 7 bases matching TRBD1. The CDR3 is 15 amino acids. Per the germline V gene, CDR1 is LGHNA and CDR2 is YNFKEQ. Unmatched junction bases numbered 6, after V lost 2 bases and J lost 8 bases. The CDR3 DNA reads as TGTGCCAGCAGCCAAAAGACAGGGCCGGATTCACCCCTCCACTTT. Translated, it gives CASSQKTGPDSPLHF.

DNA of the CDR3: TGTGCCAGCAGTGACGGGGGGCGGGGCGCCGGGGAGCTGTTTTTT. Translating gives CASSDGGRGAGELFF. This chain links TRBV2 with TRBJ2-2, with TRBD2 as a possible D gene (7 bases). This CDR3 has 15 amino acids. Germline V gene sequence: CDR1 SNHLY, CDR2 FYNNEI. Trimming shortened V by 3 bases and J by 6 bases, and 14 bases separated the two germline ends.

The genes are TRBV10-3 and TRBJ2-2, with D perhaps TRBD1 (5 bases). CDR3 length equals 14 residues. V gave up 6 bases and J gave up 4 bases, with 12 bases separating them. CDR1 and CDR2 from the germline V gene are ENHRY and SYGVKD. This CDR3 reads CAISLPDSTGELFF. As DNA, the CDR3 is TGTGCCATCAGCCTCCCCGACAGCACCGGGGAGCTGTTTTTT.

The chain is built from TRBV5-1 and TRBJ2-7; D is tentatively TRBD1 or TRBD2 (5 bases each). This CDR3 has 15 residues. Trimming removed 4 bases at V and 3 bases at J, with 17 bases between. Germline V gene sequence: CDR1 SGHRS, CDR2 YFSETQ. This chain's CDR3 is CASSPGTDPIYEQYF. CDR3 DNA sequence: TGCGCCAGCAGCCCCGGGACCGACCCCATCTACGAGCAGTACTTC.

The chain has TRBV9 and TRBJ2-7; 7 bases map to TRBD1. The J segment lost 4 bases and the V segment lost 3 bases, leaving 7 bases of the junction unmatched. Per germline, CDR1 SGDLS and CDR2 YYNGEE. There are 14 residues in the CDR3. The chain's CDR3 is CASSAGDSEYEQYF. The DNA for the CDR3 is TGTGCCAGCAGCGCCGGGGACAGCGAGTACGAGCAGTACTTC.

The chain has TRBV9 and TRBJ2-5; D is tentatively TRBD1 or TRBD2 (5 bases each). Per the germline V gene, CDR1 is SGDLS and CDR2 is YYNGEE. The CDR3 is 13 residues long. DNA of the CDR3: TGTGCTTCCTCGGGGCTAGCCCAAGAGACCCAGTACTTC. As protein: CASSGLAQETQYF.

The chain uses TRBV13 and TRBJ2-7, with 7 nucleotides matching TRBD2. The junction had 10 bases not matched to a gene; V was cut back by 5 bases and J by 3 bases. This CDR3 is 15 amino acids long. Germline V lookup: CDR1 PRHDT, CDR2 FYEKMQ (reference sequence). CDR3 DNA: TGTGCCAGCAGCCCCCAGAGCCGGGACTACTACGAGCAGTACTTC. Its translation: CASSPQSRDYYEQYF.

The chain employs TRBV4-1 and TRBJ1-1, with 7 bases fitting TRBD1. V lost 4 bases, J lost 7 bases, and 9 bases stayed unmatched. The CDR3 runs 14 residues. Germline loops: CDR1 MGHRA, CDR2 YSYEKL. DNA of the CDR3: TGCGCCAGCAGCCCAACGAGGGACAGAGGTGAAGCTTTCTTT. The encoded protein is CASSPTRDRGEAFF.

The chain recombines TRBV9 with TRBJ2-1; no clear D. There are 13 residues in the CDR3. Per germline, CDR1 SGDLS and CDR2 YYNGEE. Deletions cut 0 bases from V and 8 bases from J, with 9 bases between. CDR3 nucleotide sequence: TGTGCCAGCAGCGTAGTGACTTTAGATGAGCAGTTCTTC. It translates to CASSVVTLDEQFF. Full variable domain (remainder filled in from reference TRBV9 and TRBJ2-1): DSGVTQTPKHLITATGQRVTLRCSPRSGDLSVYWYQQSLDQGLQFLIQYYNGEERAKGNILERFSAQQFPDLHSELNLSSLELGDSALYFCASSVVTLDEQFFGPGTRLTVL.

CDR3 coding DNA: TGTGCCAGCAGCCAAGATCCGGTCTCTGGGGCCAACGTCCTGACTTTC. Protein: CASSQDPVSGANVLTF. The chain employs TRBV3-1 and TRBJ2-6; the D is unclear. The V and J ends lost 0 bases and 0 bases respectively, with 6 bases between them. In germline, CDR1 is LGHDT, CDR2 YNNKEL (reference sequence). The CDR3 spans 16 residues.

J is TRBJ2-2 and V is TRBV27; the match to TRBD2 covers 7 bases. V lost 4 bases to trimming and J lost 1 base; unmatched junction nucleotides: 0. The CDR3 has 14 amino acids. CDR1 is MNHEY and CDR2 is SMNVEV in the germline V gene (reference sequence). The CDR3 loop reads CASSWGGNTGELFF. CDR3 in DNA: TGTGCCAGCAGTTGGGGGGGGAACACCGGGGAGCTGTTTTTT.

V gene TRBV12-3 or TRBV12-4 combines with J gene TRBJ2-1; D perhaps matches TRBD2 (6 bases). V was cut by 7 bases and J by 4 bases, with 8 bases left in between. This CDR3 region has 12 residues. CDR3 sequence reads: CASISGYNEQFF. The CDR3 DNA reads TGTGCCAGCATCAGCGGGTACAATGAGCAGTTCTTC.

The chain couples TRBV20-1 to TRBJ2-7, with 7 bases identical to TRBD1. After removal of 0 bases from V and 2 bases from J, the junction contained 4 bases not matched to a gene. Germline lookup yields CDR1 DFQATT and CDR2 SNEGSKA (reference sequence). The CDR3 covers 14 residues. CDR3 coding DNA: TGCAGTGCTAGAGATCGGCAGGGGGCCTACGAGCAGTACTTC. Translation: CSARDRQGAYEQYF.

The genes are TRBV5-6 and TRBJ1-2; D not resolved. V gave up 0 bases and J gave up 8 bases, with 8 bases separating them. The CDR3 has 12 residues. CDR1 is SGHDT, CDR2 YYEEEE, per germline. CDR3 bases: TGTGCCAGCAGCTTGGACGGGAACGGCTACACCTTC. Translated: CASSLDGNGYTF.

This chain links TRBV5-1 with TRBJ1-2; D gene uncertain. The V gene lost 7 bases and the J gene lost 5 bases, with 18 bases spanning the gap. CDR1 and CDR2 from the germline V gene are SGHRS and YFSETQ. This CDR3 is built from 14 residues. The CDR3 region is CASLPEAGGYGYTF. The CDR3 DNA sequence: TGCGCCAGCCTTCCTGAGGCAGGAGGATATGGCTACACCTTC.

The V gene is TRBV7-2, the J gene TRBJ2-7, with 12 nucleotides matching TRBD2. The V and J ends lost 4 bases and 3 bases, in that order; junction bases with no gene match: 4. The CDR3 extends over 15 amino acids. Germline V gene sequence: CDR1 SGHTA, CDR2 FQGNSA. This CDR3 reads CASSYRLAGVYEQYF. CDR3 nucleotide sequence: TGTGCCAGCAGCTATCGACTAGCGGGGGTCTACGAGCAGTACTTC.

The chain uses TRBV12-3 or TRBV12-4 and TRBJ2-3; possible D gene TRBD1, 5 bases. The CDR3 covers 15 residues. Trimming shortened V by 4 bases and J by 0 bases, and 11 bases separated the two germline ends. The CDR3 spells CASSWGPQSTDTQYF. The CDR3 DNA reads TGTGCCAGCAGTTGGGGCCCACAGAGCACAGATACGCAGTATTTT.